This T cell receptor (beta chain) was identified in a study of type 1 regulatory T cells. This CDR3 is 15 amino acids long. Each CDR3 protein is one row after TCRdb ran MiXCR on the reads. The table has under 30,000 distinct CDR3 sequences, about 45% seen once; the top ten hold roughly 5.2%. A word on this clonotype: The antigen is not known.

The sequencing sample was made of cultured T cells, either the whole culture or a sorted T cell fraction (not recorded which). This chain connects TRBV21-1 to TRBJ2-2; no DNA check was done on the table's D call, TRBD1. TRBV21-1 is annotated as a pseudogene. The sequence came from a human donor in good health. The CDR3 protein is CASSRDRGLTGELFF. The CDR3 coding sequence is TGTGCCAGCAGCAGAGACAGGGGGCTGACCGGGGAGCTGTTTTTT.